Listed below are T cell receptor beta chains from one sample, sequenced in a study of blood T cell repertoires in COVID-19. Repertoires were generated with immunoSEQ multiplex PCR, while TCRdb's copy carries only in-frame clones and drops some. The repertoire holds roughly 50,000 clones, approximately 90% seen once, with 10% to 15% in the top ten. The sample was peripheral blood. The receptors stem from a man older than 75 with acute or convalescent COVID-19. Both conserved end residues are part of each CDR3. The D gene is left open where the match is weak. Not every row has a clone size; where given, it reads once, few, many or a size class.

CDR3 protein	CDR3 DNA	CDR3 length	clone size	D gene	V gene	J gene
CASSVRADQETQYF	TGTGCCAGCAGTGTACGAGCGGACCAAGAGACCCAGTACTTC	14	once	-	TRBV2	TRBJ2-5
CASSPGRAPTSDGSGNTIYF	TGTGCCAGCTCACCAGGGAGGGCCCCCACCTCGGATGGCTCTGGAAACACCATATATTTT	20	-	-	TRBV18	TRBJ1-3
CASSLLDSNSPLHF	TGTGCCAGCAGTCTACTGGACAGTAATTCACCCCTCCACTTT	14	-	-	TRBV27	TRBJ1-6
CASSRGGDNQPQHF	TGTGCCAGTAGCCGTGGAGGGGACAATCAGCCCCAGCATTTT	14	few	-	TRBV19	TRBJ1-5
CASSPHRAGGNNEQFF	TGTGCCAGCAGTCCGCACCGAGCGGGGGGAAACAATGAGCAGTTCTTC	16	-	TRBD2	TRBV28	TRBJ2-1
CASSPNRDRDMYF	TGTGCCAGTAGTCCAAACCGGGACAGGGATATGTATTTT	13	-	TRBD1	TRBV19	TRBJ2-3
CASSPTQHGETQYF	TGTGCCAGCAGCCCCACCCAACACGGGGAGACCCAGTACTTC	14	-	-	TRBV7-2	TRBJ2-5
CASSAGTGVGKSTGNYGYTF	TGCGCCAGCAGCGCCGGGACAGGGGTCGGGAAGTCCACCGGAAACTATGGCTACACCTTC	20	once	TRBD1	TRBV5-1	TRBJ1-2
CASSLRSTDTQYF	TGTGCCAGCAGTTTACGGAGCACAGATACGCAGTATTTT	13	-	-	TRBV27	TRBJ2-3
CSVEQQGIGELFF	TGCAGCGTTGAACAACAGGGGATCGGGGAGCTGTTTTTT	13	-	TRBD1	TRBV29-1	TRBJ2-2
CASSKDRGHEQYF	TGTGCCAGCAGCAAGGACAGGGGGCACGAGCAGTACTTC	13	-	TRBD1	TRBV5-6	TRBJ2-7